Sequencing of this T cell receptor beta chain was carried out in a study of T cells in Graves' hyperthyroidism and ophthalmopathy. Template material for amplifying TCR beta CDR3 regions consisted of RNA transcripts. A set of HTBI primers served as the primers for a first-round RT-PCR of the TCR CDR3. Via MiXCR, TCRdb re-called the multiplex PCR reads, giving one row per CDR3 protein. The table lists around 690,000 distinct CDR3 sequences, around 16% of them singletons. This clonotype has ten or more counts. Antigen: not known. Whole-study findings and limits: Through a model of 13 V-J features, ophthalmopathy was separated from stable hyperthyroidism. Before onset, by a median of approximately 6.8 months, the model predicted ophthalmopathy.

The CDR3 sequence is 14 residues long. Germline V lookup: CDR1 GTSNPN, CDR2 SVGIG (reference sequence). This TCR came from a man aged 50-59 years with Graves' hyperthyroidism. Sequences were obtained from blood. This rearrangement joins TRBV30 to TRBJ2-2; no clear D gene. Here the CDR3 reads CALGLGSNTGELFF. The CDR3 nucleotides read TGTGCGCTGGGTCTCGGCAGCAACACCGGGGAGCTGTTTTTT.